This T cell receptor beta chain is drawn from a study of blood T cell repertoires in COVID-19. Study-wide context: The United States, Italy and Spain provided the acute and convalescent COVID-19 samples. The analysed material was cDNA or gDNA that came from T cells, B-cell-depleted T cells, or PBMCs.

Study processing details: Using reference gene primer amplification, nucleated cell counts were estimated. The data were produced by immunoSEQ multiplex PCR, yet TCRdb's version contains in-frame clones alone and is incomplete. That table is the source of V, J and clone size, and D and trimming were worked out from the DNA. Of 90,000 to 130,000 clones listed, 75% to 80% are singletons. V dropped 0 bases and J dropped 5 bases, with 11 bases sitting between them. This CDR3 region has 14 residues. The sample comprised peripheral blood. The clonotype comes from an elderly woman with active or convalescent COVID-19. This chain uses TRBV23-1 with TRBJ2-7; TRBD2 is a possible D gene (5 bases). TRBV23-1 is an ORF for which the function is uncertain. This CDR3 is CASSQSRWGDEQYF. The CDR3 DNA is TGCGCCAGCAGTCAATCGAGGTGGGGAGACGAGCAGTACTTC.